One TCR beta chain is described in this entry. The data are from a study of T cells after yellow fever vaccination. Per the germline V gene, CDR1 is DFQATT and CDR2 is SNEGSKA (reference sequence). The CDR3 runs to 16 residues. V was shortened by 5 bases and J by 2 bases, with 22 bases between the two germline ends. In TCRdb, the 5' RACE reads were re-called with MiXCR into one record per CDR3 protein. The sample shows about 140,000 distinct CDR3 sequences, 7.7% of them seen only once. This specimen consisted of CD4+ T cells sorted from PBMCs, obtained 5 days after the yellow fever booster vaccination. The clonotype comes from a man aged 30-40 years who received the YFV17D yellow fever vaccine. The chain couples TRBV20-1 to TRBJ2-7; TRBD1 is a possible D gene (5 bases). CDR3 nucleotides: TGCAGTGCTGCCTCACTGGGGCAGGCGAACGCCTACGAGCAGTACTTC. This codes for CSAASLGQANAYEQYF.